This paragraph reports one T cell receptor beta chain. The antigen remains undetermined. These data originate in a study of T cell responses to AZD1222 COVID-19 vaccine. Turning to the study itself: Second doses were pooled across both intervals (about 4 or about 12 weeks). Broader study findings: Repertoires in all cases were sampled only once the peak T cell response had passed. Donors in the cohort were predominantly white British and more often female, and clonal diversity was possibly underestimated.

TCRdb keeps only in-frame clones here, not all; method: immunoSEQ multiplex PCR. The sample lists over 100,000 clones, around 85% occurring once. The CDR3 is 11 residues long. V was cut by 4 bases and J by 7 bases, with 6 bases left in between. The receptor was derived from an adult in good health. The V and J genes are TRBV5-3 and TRBJ2-1; D not certain. TRBV5-3 is placed among ORFs of uncertain function. Sequenced material: peripheral blood, taken on day 0 of AZD1222 vaccination. The CDR3 loop is CARSPMNEQFF. CDR3 nucleotides: TGTGCCAGAAGCCCGATGAATGAGCAGTTCTTC.